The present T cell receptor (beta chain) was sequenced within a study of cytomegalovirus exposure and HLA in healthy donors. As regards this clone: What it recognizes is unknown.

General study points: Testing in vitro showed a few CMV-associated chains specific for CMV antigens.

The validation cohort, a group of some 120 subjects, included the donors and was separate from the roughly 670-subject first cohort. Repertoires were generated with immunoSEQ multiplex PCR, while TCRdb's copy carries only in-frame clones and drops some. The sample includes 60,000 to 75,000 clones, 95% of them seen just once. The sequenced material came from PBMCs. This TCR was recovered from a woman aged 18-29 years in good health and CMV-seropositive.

The CDR3, as DNA: TGTGCCAGCAGCTCTGAGTGGCGGACAGGGCGCTACGAGCAGTACTTC. Protein: CASSSEWRTGRYEQYF. The J gene is TRBJ2-7, the V gene TRBV5-8, with 8 positions matching TRBD1. CDR1 is SGHTS, CDR2 YDEGEE, per germline. Losses at the gene ends were 3 bases for V and 3 bases for J; bases not matched to a gene: 11. The CDR3 spans 16 residues.